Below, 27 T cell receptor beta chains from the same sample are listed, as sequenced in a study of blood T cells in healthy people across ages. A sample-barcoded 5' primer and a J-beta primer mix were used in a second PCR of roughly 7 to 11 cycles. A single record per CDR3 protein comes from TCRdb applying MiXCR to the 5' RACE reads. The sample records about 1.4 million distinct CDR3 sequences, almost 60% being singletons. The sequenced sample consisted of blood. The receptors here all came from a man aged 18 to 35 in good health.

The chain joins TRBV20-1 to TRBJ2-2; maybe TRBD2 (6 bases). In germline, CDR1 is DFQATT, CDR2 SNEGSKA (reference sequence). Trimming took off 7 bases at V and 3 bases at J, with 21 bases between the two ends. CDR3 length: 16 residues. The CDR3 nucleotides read TGCAGTGTAGGTCGGTTGGCGGGGAGTCACACCGGGGAGCTGTTTTTT. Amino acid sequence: CSVGRLAGSHTGELFF.

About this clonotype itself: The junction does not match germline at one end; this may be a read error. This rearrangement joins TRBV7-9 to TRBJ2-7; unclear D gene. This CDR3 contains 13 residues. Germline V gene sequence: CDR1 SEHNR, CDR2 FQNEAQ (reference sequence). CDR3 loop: CASSVAEVDEQYF. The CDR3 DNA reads TGTGCCAGCAGCGTAGCCGAGGTTGACGAGCAGTACTTC. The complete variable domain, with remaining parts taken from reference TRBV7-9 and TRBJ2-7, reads DTGVSQNPRHKITKRGQNVTFRCDPISEHNRLYWYRQTLGQGPEFLTYFQNEAQLEKSRLLSDRFSAERPKGSFSTLEIQRTEQGDSAMYLCASSVAEVDEQYFGPGTRLTVT.

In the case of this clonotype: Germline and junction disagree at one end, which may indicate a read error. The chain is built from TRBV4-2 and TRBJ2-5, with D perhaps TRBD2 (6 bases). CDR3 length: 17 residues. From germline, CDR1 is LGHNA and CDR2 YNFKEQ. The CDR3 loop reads CAGSLASGSGPQETQYF. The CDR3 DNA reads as TGTGCCGGCAGCCTCGCCTCAGGGAGCGGGCCACAAGAGACCCAGTACTTC.

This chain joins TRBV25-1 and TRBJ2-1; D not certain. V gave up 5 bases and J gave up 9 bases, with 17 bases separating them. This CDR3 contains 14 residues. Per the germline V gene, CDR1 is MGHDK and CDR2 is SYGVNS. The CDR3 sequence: CASSLRPYESEQFF. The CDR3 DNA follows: TGTGCCAGCAGTCTCCGGCCCTATGAGAGTGAGCAGTTCTTC.

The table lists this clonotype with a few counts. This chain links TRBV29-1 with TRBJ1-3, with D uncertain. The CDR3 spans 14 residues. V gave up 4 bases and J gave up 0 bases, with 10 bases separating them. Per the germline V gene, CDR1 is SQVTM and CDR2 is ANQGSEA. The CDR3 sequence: CSVGGLSSGNTIYF. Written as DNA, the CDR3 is TGCAGCGTTGGAGGCCTCTCCTCTGGAAACACCATATATTTT.

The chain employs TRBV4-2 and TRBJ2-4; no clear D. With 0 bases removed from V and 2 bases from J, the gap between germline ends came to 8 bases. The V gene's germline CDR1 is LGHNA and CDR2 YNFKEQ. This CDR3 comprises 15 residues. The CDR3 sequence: CASSQDGPPKNIQYF. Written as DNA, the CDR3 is TGTGCCAGCAGCCAAGACGGACCCCCCAAAAACATTCAGTACTTC.

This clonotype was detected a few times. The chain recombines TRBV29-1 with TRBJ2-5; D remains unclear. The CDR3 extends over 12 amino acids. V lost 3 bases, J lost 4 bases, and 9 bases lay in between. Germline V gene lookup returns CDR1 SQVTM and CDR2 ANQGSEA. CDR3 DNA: TGCAGCGTTGATAGGGCCCGAGAGACCCAGTACTTC. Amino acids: CSVDRARETQYF.

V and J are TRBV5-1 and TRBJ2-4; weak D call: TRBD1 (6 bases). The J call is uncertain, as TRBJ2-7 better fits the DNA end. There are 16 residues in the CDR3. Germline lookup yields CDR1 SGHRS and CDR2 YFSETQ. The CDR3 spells CASSLVGAAVHYEQYF. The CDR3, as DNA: TGCGCCAGCAGCTTGGTGGGGGCGGCGGTTCACTACGAGCAGTACTTC.

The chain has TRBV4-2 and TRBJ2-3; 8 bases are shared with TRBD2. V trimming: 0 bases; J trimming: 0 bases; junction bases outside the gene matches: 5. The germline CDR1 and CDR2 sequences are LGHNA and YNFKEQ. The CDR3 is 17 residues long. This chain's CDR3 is CASSQERASGSTDTQYF. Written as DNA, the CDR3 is TGTGCCAGCAGCCAAGAGCGGGCTAGCGGGAGCACAGATACGCAGTATTTT.

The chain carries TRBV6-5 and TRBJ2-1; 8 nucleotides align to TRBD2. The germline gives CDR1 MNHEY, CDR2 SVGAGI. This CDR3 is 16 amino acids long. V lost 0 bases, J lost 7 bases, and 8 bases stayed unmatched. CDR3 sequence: CASSYSTSGSGNEQFF. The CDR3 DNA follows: TGTGCCAGCAGTTACTCGACCAGCGGGAGTGGAAATGAGCAGTTCTTC.

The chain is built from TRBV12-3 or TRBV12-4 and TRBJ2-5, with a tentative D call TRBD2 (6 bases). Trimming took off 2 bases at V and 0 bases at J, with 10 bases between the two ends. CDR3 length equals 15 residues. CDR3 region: CASSLLDYYQETQYF. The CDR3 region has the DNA TGTGCCAGCAGTTTACTGGACTACTACCAAGAGACCCAGTACTTC.

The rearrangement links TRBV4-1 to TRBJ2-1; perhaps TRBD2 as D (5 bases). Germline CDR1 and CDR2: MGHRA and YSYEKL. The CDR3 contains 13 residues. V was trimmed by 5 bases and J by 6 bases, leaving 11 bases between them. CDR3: CASSMAGGNEQFF. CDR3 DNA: TGCGCCAGCAGCATGGCGGGCGGCAATGAGCAGTTCTTC.

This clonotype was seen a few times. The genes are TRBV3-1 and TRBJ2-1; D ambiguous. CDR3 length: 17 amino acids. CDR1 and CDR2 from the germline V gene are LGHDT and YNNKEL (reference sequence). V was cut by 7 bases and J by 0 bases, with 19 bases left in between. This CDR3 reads CASITPVGPSSYNEQFF. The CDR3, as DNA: TGTGCCAGCATTACCCCGGTAGGTCCCAGCTCCTACAATGAGCAGTTCTTC.

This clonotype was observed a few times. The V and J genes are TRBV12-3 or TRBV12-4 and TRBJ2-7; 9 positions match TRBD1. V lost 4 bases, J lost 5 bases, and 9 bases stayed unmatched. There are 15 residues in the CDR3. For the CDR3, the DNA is TGTGCCAGCAGTTACCCCGGGACAGGGAACAACGAGCAGTACTTC. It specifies CASSYPGTGNNEQYF.

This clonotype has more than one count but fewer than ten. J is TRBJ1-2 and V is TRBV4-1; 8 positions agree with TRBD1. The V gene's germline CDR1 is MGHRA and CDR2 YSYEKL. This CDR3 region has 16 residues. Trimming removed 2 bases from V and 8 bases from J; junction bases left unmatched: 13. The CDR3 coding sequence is TGCGCCAGCAGCCAACTGCAAACAGGGGGATCCAACGGCTACACCTTC. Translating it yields CASSQLQTGGSNGYTF.

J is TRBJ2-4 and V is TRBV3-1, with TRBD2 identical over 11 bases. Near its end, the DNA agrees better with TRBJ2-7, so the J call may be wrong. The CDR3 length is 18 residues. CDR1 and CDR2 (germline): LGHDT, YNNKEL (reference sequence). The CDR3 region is CASSPPLGSSGRLYEQYF. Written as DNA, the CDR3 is TGTGCCAGCAGCCCCCCCTTGGGGTCTAGCGGGAGGCTCTACGAGCAGTACTTC.

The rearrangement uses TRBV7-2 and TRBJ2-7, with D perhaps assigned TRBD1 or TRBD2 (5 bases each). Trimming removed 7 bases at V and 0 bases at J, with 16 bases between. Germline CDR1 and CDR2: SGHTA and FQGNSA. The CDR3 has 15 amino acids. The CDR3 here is CASTPYLGTSYEQYF. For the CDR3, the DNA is TGTGCCAGCACTCCCTATTTAGGGACCTCCTACGAGCAGTACTTC.

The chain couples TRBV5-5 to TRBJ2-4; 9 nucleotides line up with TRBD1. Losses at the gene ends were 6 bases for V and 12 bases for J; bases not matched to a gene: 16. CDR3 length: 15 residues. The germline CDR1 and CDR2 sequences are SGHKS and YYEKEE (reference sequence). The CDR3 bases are TGTGCCAGCACCCTAGACAGGGGGGCCTCGCCAAATCAGTACTTC. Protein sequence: CASTLDRGASPNQYF.

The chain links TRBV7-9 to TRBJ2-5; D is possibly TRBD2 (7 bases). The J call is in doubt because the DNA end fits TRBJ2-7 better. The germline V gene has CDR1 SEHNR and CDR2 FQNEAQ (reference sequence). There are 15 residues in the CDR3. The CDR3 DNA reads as TGTGCCAGCAGCGGGAGCAGGGGAGGGTCCTACGAGCAGTACTTC. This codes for CASSGSRGGSYEQYF.

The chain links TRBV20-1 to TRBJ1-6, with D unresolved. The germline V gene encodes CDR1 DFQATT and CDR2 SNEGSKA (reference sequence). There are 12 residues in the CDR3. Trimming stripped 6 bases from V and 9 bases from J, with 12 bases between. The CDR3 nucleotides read TGCAGTGCCCCGATGGGCGGTTCACCCCTCCACTTT. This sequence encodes CSAPMGGSPLHF.

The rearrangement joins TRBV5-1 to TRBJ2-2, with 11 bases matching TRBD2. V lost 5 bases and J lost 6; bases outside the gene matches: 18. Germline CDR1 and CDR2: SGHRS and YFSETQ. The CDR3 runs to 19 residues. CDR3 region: CASSKAGTSGTFFSGELFF. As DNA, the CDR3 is TGCGCCAGCAGTAAAGCCGGGACTAGCGGCACTTTTTTCTCCGGGGAGCTGTTTTTT.

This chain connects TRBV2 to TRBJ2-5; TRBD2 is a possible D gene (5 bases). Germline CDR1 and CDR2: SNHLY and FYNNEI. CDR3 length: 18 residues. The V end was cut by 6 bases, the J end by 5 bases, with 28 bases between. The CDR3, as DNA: TGTGCCAGCAGAGGAAGACCAAAATTACTAGGTTCGGGGGAGACCCAGTACTTC. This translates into CASRGRPKLLGSGETQYF.

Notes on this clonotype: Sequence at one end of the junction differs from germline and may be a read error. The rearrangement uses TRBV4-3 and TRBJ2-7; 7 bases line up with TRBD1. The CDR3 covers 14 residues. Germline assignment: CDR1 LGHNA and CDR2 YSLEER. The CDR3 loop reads CASSPGQVSCEQYF. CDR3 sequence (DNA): TGCGCCAGCAGCCCAGGACAGGTGTCCTGCGAGCAGTACTTC.

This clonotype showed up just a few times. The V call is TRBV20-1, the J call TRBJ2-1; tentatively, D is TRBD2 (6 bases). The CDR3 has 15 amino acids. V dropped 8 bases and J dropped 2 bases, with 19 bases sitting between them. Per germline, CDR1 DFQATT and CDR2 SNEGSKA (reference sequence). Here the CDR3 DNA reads TGCAGTCTCAGGCGGGACGGGGAACCCTACAATGAGCAGTTCTTC. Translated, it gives CSLRRDGEPYNEQFF.

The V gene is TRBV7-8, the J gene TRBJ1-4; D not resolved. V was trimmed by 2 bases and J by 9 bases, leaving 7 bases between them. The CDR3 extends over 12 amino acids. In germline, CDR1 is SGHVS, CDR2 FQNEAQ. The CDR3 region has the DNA TGTGCCAGCAGCTTAACGGGGAAAAAACTGTTTTTT. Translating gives CASSLTGKKLFF.

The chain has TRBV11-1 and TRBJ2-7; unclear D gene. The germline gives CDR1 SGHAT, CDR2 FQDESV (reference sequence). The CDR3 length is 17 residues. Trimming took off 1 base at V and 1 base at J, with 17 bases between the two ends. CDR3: CASSLGLRQPQSYEQYF. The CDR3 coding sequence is TGTGCCAGCAGCTTAGGGTTGCGGCAGCCCCAATCCTACGAGCAGTACTTC.

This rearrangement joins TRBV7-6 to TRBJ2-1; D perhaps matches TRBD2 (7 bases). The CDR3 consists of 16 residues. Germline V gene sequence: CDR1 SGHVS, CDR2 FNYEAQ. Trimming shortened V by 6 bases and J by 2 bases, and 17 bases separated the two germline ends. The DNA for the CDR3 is TGTGCCAGCAGTCCCGGGGGGCGCAAAACCTACAATGAGCAGTTCTTC. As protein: CASSPGGRKTYNEQFF.